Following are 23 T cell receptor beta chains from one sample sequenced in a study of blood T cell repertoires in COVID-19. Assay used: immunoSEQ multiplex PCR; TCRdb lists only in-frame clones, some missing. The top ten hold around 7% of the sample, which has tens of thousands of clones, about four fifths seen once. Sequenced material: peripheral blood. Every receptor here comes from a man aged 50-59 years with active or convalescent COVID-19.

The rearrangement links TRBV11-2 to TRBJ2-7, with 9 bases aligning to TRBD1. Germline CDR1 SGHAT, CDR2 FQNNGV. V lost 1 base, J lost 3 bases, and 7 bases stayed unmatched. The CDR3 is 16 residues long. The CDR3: CASSLGRGTGNYEQYV. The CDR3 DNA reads TGTGCCAGCAGCTTAGGGAGAGGGACAGGGAACTACGAGCAGTACGTC.

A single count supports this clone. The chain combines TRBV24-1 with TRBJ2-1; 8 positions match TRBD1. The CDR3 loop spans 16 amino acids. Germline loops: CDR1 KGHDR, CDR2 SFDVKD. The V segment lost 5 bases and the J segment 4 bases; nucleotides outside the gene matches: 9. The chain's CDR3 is CATSAAPGQAYNEQFF. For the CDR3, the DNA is TGTGCCACCAGTGCTGCACCGGGACAGGCGTACAATGAGCAGTTCTTC.

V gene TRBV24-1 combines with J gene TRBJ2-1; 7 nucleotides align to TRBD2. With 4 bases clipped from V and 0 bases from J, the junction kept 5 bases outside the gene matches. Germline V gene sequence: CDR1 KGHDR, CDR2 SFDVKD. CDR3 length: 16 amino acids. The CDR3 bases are TGTGCCACCAGTGACCCTAGCGGCAGCTCCTACAATGAGCAGTTCTTC. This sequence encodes CATSDPSGSSYNEQFF.

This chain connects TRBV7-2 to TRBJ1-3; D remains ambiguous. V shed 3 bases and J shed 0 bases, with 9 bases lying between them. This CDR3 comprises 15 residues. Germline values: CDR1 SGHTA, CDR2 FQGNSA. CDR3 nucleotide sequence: TGTGCCAGCAGCTTTGGGCCGATCTCTGGAAACACCATATATTTT. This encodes CASSFGPISGNTIYF.

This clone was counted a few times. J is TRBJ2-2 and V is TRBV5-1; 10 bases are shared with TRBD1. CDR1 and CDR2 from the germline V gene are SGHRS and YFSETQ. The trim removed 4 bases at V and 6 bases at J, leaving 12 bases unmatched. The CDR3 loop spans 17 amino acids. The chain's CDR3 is CASSPGQGSFRSGELFF. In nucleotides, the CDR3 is TGCGCCAGCAGCCCGGGACAGGGGTCTTTTCGGTCCGGGGAGCTGTTTTTT.

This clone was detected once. CDR3 protein: CASSGTGGTSGNTIYF. The CDR3 nucleotides are TGCGCCAGCAGCGGGACAGGGGGGACCTCTGGAAACACCATATATTTT. This chain links TRBV5-1 with TRBJ1-3; TRBD1 matches 11 bases. The germline gives CDR1 SGHRS, CDR2 YFSETQ. The trim removed 4 bases at V and 0 bases at J, leaving 3 bases unmatched. The CDR3 loop spans 16 amino acids.

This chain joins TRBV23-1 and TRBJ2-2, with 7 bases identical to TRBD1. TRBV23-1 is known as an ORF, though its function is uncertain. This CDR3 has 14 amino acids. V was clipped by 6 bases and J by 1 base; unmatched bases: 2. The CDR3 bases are TGCGCCAGCAGGCGACAGGGGAACACCGGGGAGCTGTTTTTT. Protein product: CASRRQGNTGELFF.

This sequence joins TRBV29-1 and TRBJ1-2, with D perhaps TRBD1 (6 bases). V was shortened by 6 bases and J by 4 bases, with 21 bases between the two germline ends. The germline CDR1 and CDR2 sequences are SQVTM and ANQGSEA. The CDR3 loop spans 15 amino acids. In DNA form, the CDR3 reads TGCAGCGTCCAGGAGGGGGAGGGGGGAGGCTATGGCTACACCTTC. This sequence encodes CSVQEGEGGGYGYTF.

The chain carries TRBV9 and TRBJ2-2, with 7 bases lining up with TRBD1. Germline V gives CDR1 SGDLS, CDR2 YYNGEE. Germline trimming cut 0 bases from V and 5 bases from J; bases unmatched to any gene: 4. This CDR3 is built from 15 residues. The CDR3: CASSVVQGSTGELFF. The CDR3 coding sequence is TGTGCCAGCAGCGTAGTACAGGGGAGTACCGGGGAGCTGTTTTTT.

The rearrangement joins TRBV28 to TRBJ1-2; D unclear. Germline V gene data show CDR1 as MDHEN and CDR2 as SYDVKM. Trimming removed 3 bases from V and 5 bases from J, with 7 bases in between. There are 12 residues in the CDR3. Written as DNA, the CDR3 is TGTGCCAGCAGTTTGAGGGAGTATGGCTACACCTTC. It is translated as CASSLREYGYTF.

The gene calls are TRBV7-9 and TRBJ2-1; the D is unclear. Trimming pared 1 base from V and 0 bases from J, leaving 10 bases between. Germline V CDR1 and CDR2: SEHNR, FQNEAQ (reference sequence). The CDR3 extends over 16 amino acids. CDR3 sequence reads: CASSLEQASSYNEQFF. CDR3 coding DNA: TGTGCCAGCAGCTTAGAGCAGGCCAGCTCCTACAATGAGCAGTTCTTC.

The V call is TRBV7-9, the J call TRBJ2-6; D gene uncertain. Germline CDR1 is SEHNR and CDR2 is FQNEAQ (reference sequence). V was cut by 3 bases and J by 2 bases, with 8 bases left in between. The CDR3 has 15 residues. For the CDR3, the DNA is TGTGCCAGCAGCTTCTTCGGAGCTGGGGCCAACGTCCTGACTTTC. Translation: CASSFFGAGANVLTF.

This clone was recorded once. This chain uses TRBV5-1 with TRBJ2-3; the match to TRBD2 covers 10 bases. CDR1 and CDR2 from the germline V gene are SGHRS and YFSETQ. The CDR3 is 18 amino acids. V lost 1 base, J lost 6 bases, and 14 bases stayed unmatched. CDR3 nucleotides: TGCGCCAGCAGCTTGAAGGTCGGGAGCGGGGGGGCACCCGATACGCAGTATTTT. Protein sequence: CASSLKVGSGGAPDTQYF.

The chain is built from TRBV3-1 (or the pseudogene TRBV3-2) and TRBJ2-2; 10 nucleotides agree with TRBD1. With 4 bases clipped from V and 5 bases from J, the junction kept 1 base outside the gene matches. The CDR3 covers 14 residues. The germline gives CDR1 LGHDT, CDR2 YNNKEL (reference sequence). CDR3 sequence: CASSPDRGTGELFF. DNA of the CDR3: TGTGCCAGCAGCCCGGACAGGGGGACCGGGGAGCTGTTTTTT.

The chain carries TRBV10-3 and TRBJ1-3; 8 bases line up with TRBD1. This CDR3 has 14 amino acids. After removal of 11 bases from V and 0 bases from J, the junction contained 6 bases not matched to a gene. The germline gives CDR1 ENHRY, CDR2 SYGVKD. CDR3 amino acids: CASRTGSSGNTIYF. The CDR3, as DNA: TGTGCCTCCAGGACAGGGTCCTCTGGAAACACCATATATTTT.

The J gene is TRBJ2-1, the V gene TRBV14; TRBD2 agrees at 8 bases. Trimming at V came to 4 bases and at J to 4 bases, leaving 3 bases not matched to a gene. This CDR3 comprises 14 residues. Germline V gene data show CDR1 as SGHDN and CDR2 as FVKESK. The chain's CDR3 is CASSLSGVYNEQFF. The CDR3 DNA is TGTGCCAGCAGCCTTAGCGGGGTGTACAATGAGCAGTTCTTC.

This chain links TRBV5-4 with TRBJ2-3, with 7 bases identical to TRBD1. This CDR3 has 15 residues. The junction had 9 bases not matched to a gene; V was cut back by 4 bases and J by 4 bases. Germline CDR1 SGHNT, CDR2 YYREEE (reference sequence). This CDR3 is CASSKSYTGADTQYF. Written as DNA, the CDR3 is TGTGCCAGCAGCAAGTCTTACACAGGGGCAGATACGCAGTATTTT.

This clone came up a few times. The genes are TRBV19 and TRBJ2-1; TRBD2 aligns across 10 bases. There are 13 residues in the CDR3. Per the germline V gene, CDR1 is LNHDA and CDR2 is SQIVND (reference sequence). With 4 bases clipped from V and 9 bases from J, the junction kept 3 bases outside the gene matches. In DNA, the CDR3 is TGTGCCAGTAGTAGCCGACTAGCGGGTGAGCAGTTCTTC. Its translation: CASSSRLAGEQFF.

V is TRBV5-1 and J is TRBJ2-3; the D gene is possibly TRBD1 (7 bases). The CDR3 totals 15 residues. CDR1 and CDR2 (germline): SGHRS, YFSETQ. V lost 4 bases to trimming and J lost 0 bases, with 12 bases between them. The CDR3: CASSPGGTSTDTQYF. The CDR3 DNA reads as TGCGCCAGCAGCCCAGGGGGGACTAGCACAGATACGCAGTATTTT.

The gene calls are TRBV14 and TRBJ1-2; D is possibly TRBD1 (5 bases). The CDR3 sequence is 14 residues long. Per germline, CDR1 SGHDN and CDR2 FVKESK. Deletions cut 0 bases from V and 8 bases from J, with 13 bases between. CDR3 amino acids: CASSQDWGLLGYTF. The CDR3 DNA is TGTGCCAGCAGCCAAGATTGGGGCCTCTTGGGCTACACCTTC.

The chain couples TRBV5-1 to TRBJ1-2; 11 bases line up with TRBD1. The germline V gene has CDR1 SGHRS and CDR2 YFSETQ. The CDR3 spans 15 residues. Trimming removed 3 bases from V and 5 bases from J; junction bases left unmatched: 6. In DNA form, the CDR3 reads TGCGCCAGCAGCTCGGGACAGGGGGTGACTTATGGCTACACCTTC. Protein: CASSSGQGVTYGYTF.

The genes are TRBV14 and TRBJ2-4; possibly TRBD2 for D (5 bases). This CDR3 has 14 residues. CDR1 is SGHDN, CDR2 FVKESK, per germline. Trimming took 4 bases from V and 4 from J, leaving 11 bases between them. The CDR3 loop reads CASSLSGVKNIQYF. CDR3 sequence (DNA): TGTGCCAGCAGCCTCTCCGGGGTAAAAAACATTCAGTACTTC.

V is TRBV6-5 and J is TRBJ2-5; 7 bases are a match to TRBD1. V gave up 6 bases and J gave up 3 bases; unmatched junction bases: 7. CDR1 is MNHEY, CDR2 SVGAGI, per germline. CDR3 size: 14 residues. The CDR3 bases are TGTGCCAGCAGGAAAGGGGACAGAGAAGAGACCCAGTACTTC. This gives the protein CASRKGDREETQYF.